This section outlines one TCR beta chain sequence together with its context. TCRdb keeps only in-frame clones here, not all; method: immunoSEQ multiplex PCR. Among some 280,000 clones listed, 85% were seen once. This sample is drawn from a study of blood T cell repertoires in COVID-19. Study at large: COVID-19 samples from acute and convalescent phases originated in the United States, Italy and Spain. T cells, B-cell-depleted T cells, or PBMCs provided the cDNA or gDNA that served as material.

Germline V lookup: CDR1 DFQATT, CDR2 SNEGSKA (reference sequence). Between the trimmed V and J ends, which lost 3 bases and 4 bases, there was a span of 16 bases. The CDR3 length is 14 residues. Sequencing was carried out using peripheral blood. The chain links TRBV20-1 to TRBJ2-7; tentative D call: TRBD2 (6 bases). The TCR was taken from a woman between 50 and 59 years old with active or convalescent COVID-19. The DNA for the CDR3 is TGCAGTGCTAGTCACCTAGCGAGACCTTACGAGCAGTACTTC. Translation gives CSASHLARPYEQYF.